Below are 25 T cell receptor beta chains sequenced from a single sample in a study of blood T cell repertoires in COVID-19. Method: immunoSEQ multiplex PCR; TCRdb's copy keeps in-frame clones and lacks some. In the table there are some 130,000 clones, about 76% of which are singletons. Material for sequencing was peripheral blood. The receptors here all came from a woman aged 55-70 years with active or convalescent COVID-19.

The chain recombines TRBV4-3 with TRBJ2-5; D remains ambiguous. This CDR3 spans 15 amino acids. V gave up 4 bases and J gave up 2 bases, with 14 bases separating them. Germline-derived CDR1 and CDR2 are LGHNA and YSLEER. CDR3 bases: TGCGCCAGCAGCCCATGGCTGGGCTTACAAGAGACCCAGTACTTC. Its protein product is CASSPWLGLQETQYF.

V gene TRBV6-5 combines with J gene TRBJ1-5; D ambiguous. V lost 7 bases to trimming and J lost 0 bases, with 10 bases between them. This CDR3 is 14 amino acids long. Germline loops: CDR1 MNHEY, CDR2 SVGAGI. The CDR3 loop reads CASTAQISNQPQHF. The CDR3 DNA reads TGTGCCAGCACCGCACAGATTAGCAATCAGCCCCAGCATTTT.

CDR3 sequence (DNA): TGTGCCAGCAGCACTAAACAGGGTGGGGCCTACAATGAGCAGTTCTTC. Amino acids: CASSTKQGGAYNEQFF. The gene calls are TRBV5-4 and TRBJ2-1; D is possibly TRBD1 (6 bases). V was trimmed by 4 bases and J by 2 bases, leaving 16 bases between them. This CDR3 region has 16 residues. Germline CDR1 SGHNT, CDR2 YYREEE (reference sequence).

The V gene is TRBV5-1, the J gene TRBJ2-7, with TRBD2 matching 7 bases. V was pared by 4 bases and J by 1 base, with 5 bases of the junction left unmatched. CDR1 is SGHRS, CDR2 YFSETQ, per germline. This CDR3 comprises 14 residues. For the CDR3, the DNA is TGCGCCAGCAGCGCTCTAGCGGCATCCTACGAGCAGTACTTC. Protein product: CASSALAASYEQYF.

The V gene is TRBV11-2, the J gene TRBJ1-6; tentatively, D is TRBD1 (5 bases). The germline V gene has CDR1 SGHAT and CDR2 FQNNGV. Deletions cut 1 base from V and 14 bases from J, with 12 bases between. The CDR3 covers 13 residues. CDR3 amino acids: CASSLGQGVALHF. The CDR3 bases are TGTGCCAGCAGCTTAGGGCAGGGCGTTGCCCTCCACTTT.

V usage is TRBV7-2 and J usage is TRBJ2-7; a possible D gene is TRBD2 (7 bases). Germline V CDR1 and CDR2: SGHTA, FQGNSA. The V end was cut by 5 bases, the J end by 2 bases, with 13 bases between. The CDR3 length is 14 residues. CDR3 sequence reads: CASSPRGRAYEQYF. The CDR3 DNA sequence: TGTGCCAGCAGCCCTAGGGGGAGGGCCTACGAGCAGTACTTC.

This chain uses TRBV6-5 with TRBJ1-5; tentative D call: TRBD1 (6 bases). V lost 6 bases and J lost 6, with 9 bases in between. The CDR3 is 12 residues long. Per the germline V gene, CDR1 is MNHEY and CDR2 is SVGAGI. The CDR3 DNA follows: TGTGCCAGCAGACAGGGTGGTCAGCCCCAGCATTTT. It translates to CASRQGGQPQHF.

The V call is TRBV7-9, the J call TRBJ1-2; 11 positions agree with TRBD1. The junction had 7 bases not matched to a gene; V was cut back by 5 bases and J by 8 bases. This CDR3 is 14 amino acids long. The V gene's germline CDR1 is SEHNR and CDR2 FQNEAQ (reference sequence). The CDR3 sequence: CASSQGQGVRGYTF. The CDR3, as DNA: TGTGCCAGCAGCCAGGGACAGGGGGTGAGGGGCTACACCTTC.

The chain has TRBV15 and TRBJ2-5, with 9 bases that match TRBD1. CDR3 size: 17 residues. The V segment lost 9 bases and the J segment 2 bases; nucleotides outside the gene matches: 16. In germline, CDR1 is LNHNV, CDR2 YYDKDF (reference sequence). This CDR3 is CATPTRDRAWEQETQYF. For the CDR3, the DNA is TGTGCCACTCCTACCCGGGACAGGGCTTGGGAGCAAGAGACCCAGTACTTC. Using reference TRBV15 and TRBJ2-5 for the parts outside the CDR3, the full variable domain is DAMVIQNPRYQVTQFGKPVTLSCSQTLNHNVMYWYQQKSSQAPKLLFHYYDKDFNNEADTPDNFQSRRPNTSFCFLDIRSPGLGDTAMYLCATPTRDRAWEQETQYFGPGTRLLVL.

This rearrangement joins TRBV29-1 to TRBJ1-1; tentatively, D is TRBD1 (6 bases). This CDR3 is built from 14 residues. CDR1 is SQVTM, CDR2 ANQGSEA, per germline. Deletions cut 6 bases from V and 4 bases from J, with 18 bases between. The CDR3 protein is CSVITGIRGTEAFF. DNA of the CDR3: TGCAGCGTGATTACAGGGATCCGAGGCACTGAAGCTTTCTTT.

The chain uses TRBV4-3 and TRBJ2-3, with a weak D call TRBD1 (6 bases). The V gene's germline CDR1 is LGHNA and CDR2 YSLEER. The CDR3 consists of 17 residues. V lost 0 bases and J 0 bases, leaving 13 bases between the germline ends. CDR3 residues: CASSQDTGHTSTDTQYF. CDR3 nucleotide sequence: TGCGCCAGCAGCCAAGATACAGGGCATACTAGCACAGATACGCAGTATTTT.

This clone has more than one count but fewer than ten. The J gene is TRBJ2-5, the V gene TRBV7-2, with 9 bases that match TRBD1. J lost 2 bases, V lost 4 bases, and 2 bases had no gene match. Germline values: CDR1 SGHTA, CDR2 FQGNSA. CDR3 length: 14 amino acids. The CDR3: CASSYGTGQETQYF. In DNA, the CDR3 is TGTGCCAGCAGCTATGGGACAGGGCAAGAGACCCAGTACTTC.

The J gene is TRBJ1-3, the V gene TRBV6-5, with 7 bases aligning to TRBD1. CDR3 length: 16 residues. Germline V lookup: CDR1 MNHEY, CDR2 SVGAGI. With 2 bases clipped from V and 0 bases from J, the junction kept 4 bases outside the gene matches. CDR3 sequence reads: CASSYRDSLSGNTIYF. The CDR3 DNA reads TGTGCCAGCAGTTACCGGGACAGCCTCTCTGGAAACACCATATATTTT.

The genes are TRBV7-8 and TRBJ2-7, with 9 nucleotides matching TRBD2. V gave up 5 bases and J gave up 1 base; unmatched junction bases: 3. This CDR3 is built from 14 residues. Germline CDR1 reads SGHVS; CDR2 reads FQNEAQ. The DNA of the CDR3 is TGTGCCAGCAGCCCGGGACTAGCTTCCTACGAGCAGTACTTC. Translated: CASSPGLASYEQYF.

V and J are TRBV10-2 and TRBJ2-5; TRBD1 is a possible D gene (6 bases). CDR1 is WSHSY, CDR2 SAAADI, per germline. The CDR3 extends over 12 amino acids. Trimming took 8 bases from V and 5 from J, leaving 12 bases between them. The CDR3 nucleotides are TGCGCCAGCTCCCAGGGGACGGAGACCCAGTACTTC. Translating gives CASSQGTETQYF.

The chain has TRBV3-1 (or the pseudogene TRBV3-2) and TRBJ2-3; 8 bases are shared with TRBD2. Germline values: CDR1 LGHDT, CDR2 YNNKEL (reference sequence). With V trimmed by 0 bases and J by 2 bases, 4 bases remained unmatched. The length of the CDR3 is 16 residues. The CDR3 DNA follows: TGTGCCAGCAGCCAAGAGGTAGCGGGGATCACAGATACGCAGTATTTT. Its translation is CASSQEVAGITDTQYF.

The chain uses TRBV14 and TRBJ2-7; 8 bases line up with TRBD2. With 3 bases clipped from V and 9 bases from J, the junction kept 1 base outside the gene matches. The CDR3 contains 11 residues. CDR1 and CDR2 from the germline V gene are SGHDN and FVKESK. CDR3: CASSQSGRQYV. The CDR3 nucleotides read TGTGCCAGCAGCCAGAGCGGGAGGCAGTACGTC.

The chain has TRBV18 and TRBJ2-1, with a tentative D call TRBD2 (6 bases). V dropped 1 base and J dropped 0 bases, with 10 bases sitting between them. The CDR3 totals 16 residues. Germline-derived CDR1 and CDR2 are KGHSH and LQKENI. This CDR3 is CASSPLLARSYNEQFF. The DNA of the CDR3 is TGTGCCAGCTCACCACTCCTAGCGCGCTCCTACAATGAGCAGTTCTTC.

The chain employs TRBV28 and TRBJ2-7, with TRBD1 matching over 7 bases. V was pared by 8 bases and J by 3 bases, with 10 bases of the junction left unmatched. Germline lookup yields CDR1 MDHEN and CDR2 SYDVKM. The CDR3 loop spans 14 amino acids. The chain's CDR3 is CASAGTASLYEQYF. CDR3 DNA sequence: TGTGCCAGCGCTGGGACAGCGTCCCTCTACGAGCAGTACTTC.

This chain uses TRBV24-1 with TRBJ2-3; TRBD2 agrees at 9 bases. Germline lookup yields CDR1 KGHDR and CDR2 SFDVKD. This CDR3 spans 15 amino acids. V shed 3 bases and J 4 bases; nucleotides not matched to a gene: 4. The CDR3 coding sequence is TGTGCCACCAGTGATGGAGCGGGGGGAGCAGATACGCAGTATTTT. The encoded protein is CATSDGAGGADTQYF.

This clone was counted between two and nine times. The chain is built from TRBV6-5 and TRBJ2-1; TRBD2 matches at 9 bases. In germline, CDR1 is MNHEY, CDR2 SVGAGI. J lost 2 bases, V lost 10 bases, and 9 bases had no gene match. This CDR3 spans 15 amino acids. DNA of the CDR3: TGTGCCATCGGACAGGCGGGAGGGCCCTACAATGAGCAGTTCTTC. It codes for CAIGQAGGPYNEQFF.

The chain is built from TRBV28 and TRBJ1-2, with 7 bases aligning to TRBD1. This CDR3 is built from 13 residues. V lost 6 bases and J lost 4; bases outside the gene matches: 5. Germline V gene data show CDR1 as MDHEN and CDR2 as SYDVKM. The CDR3 bases are TGTGCCAGCAGGCCCCACAGGGGCTATGGCTACACCTTC. Its protein is CASRPHRGYGYTF.

The chain recombines TRBV28 with TRBJ2-5; the match to TRBD1 covers 10 bases. With V trimmed by 5 bases and J by 1 base, 7 bases remained unmatched. Germline-derived CDR1 and CDR2 are MDHEN and SYDVKM. This CDR3 has 16 residues. CDR3 bases: TGTGCCAGCAGTCGTCCGGGACAGGGGACCCAAGAGACCCAGTACTTC. Its translation is CASSRPGQGTQETQYF.

The chain joins TRBV5-1 to TRBJ1-4; a weak D match, TRBD1 (6 bases). Germline CDR1 is SGHRS and CDR2 is YFSETQ. This CDR3 contains 16 residues. V lost 4 bases and J lost 0, with 13 bases in between. The CDR3 sequence is CASSKTGTSTNEKLFF. The CDR3 DNA sequence: TGCGCCAGCAGCAAGACAGGCACTTCAACTAATGAAAAACTGTTTTTT.

The chain links TRBV10-3 to TRBJ2-3, with D maybe TRBD2 (6 bases). V was clipped by 5 bases and J by 6 bases, with 18 bases between them. The germline V gene has CDR1 ENHRY and CDR2 SYGVKD. There are 15 residues in the CDR3. The chain's CDR3 is CAISQISGKPDTQYF. The CDR3 DNA reads as TGTGCCATCAGTCAAATTAGCGGAAAACCTGATACGCAGTATTTT.